The next 27 T cell receptor beta chains were all read from a single sample in a study of blood T cell repertoires in COVID-19. Profiling relied on immunoSEQ multiplex PCR, and the TCRdb table lists in-frame clones only, not all of them. The sample records about 54,000 clones, around 93% being singletons. Sequenced: peripheral blood. The receptors derive from a woman aged 55-70 years with active or convalescent COVID-19.

V usage is TRBV5-1 and J usage is TRBJ2-7, with 12 positions matching TRBD2. J lost 8 bases, V lost 4 bases, and 7 bases had no gene match. This CDR3 is built from 14 residues. Germline V CDR1 and CDR2: SGHRS, YFSETQ. In DNA form, the CDR3 reads TGCGCCAGCAGCCTCGGGACTAGCGGGTCCAAGCAGTACTTC. Its protein is CASSLGTSGSKQYF. Complete variable domain (other parts from reference TRBV5-1 and TRBJ2-7): KAGVTQTPRYLIKTRGQQVTLSCSPISGHRSVSWYQQTPGQGLQFLFEYFSETQRNKGNFPGRFSGRQFSNSRSEMNVSTLELGDSALYLCASSLGTSGSKQYFGPGTRLTVT.

The chain carries TRBV6-5 and TRBJ2-3; D is undetermined. Germline lookup yields CDR1 MNHEY and CDR2 SVGAGI. The CDR3 totals 14 residues. V was pared by 2 bases and J by 3 bases, with 9 bases between. The CDR3 reads CASSYGQKTDTQYF. CDR3 nucleotides: TGTGCCAGCAGTTACGGGCAGAAAACAGATACGCAGTATTTT.

The chain uses TRBV5-1 and TRBJ1-5; no definite D call. This CDR3 contains 15 residues. V lost 4 bases and J lost 1, with 12 bases in between. CDR1 and CDR2 (germline): SGHRS, YFSETQ. The CDR3 sequence is CASSQEGSSNQPQHF. The CDR3 DNA is TGCGCCAGCAGCCAGGAGGGATCAAGCAATCAGCCCCAGCATTTT.

J is TRBJ1-3 and V is TRBV4-1, with D uncertain. The CDR3 covers 16 residues. Germline CDR1 is MGHRA and CDR2 is YSYEKL. Trimming shortened V by 1 base and J by 0 bases, and 10 bases separated the two germline ends. The CDR3 loop is CASSQAGGPSGNTIYF. DNA of the CDR3: TGCGCCAGCAGCCAAGCGGGTGGCCCCTCTGGAAACACCATATATTTT.

The CDR3 is CASSSQGAAKNIQYF. CDR3 DNA: TGTGCCAGCAGTTCCCAGGGGGCTGCCAAAAACATTCAGTACTTC. This chain uses TRBV28 with TRBJ2-4, with TRBD1 matching 8 bases. This CDR3 spans 15 amino acids. Unmatched junction bases numbered 3, after V lost 4 bases and J lost 1 base. Germline assignment: CDR1 MDHEN and CDR2 SYDVKM.

V gene TRBV30 combines with J gene TRBJ2-1, with 9 bases lining up with TRBD2. The V segment lost 1 base and the J segment 4 bases; nucleotides outside the gene matches: 2. CDR1 and CDR2 from the germline V gene are GTSNPN and SVGIG (reference sequence). The CDR3 has 14 residues. The CDR3 reads CAWSGLAAYNEQFF. CDR3 DNA sequence: TGTGCCTGGAGTGGACTAGCGGCTTACAATGAGCAGTTCTTC.

The rearrangement links TRBV11-2 to TRBJ2-7; D is undetermined. Between the trimmed V and J ends, which lost 0 bases and 3 bases, there was a span of 6 bases. Germline CDR1 and CDR2: SGHAT and FQNNGV. The CDR3 has 13 residues. The CDR3 DNA sequence: TGTGCCAGCAGCTTAGAACGAGGCTACGAGCAGTACTTC. As protein: CASSLERGYEQYF.

This clone occurred a few times. The chain recombines TRBV7-9 with TRBJ2-7, with 7 bases aligning to TRBD2. Germline CDR1 and CDR2: SEHNR and FQNEAQ (reference sequence). There are 16 residues in the CDR3. Unmatched junction bases numbered 12, after V lost 3 bases and J lost 4 bases. CDR3 region: CASSLGMTSNWYEQYF. CDR3 DNA sequence: TGTGCCAGCAGCTTGGGGATGACTAGCAATTGGTACGAGCAGTACTTC.

This chain joins TRBV14 and TRBJ1-2; no clear D. CDR3 length: 15 residues. In germline, CDR1 is SGHDN, CDR2 FVKESK. V gave up 0 bases and J gave up 4 bases, with 12 bases separating them. The DNA for the CDR3 is TGTGCCAGCAGCCAAGATCAGGCCATCTCCTATGGCTACACCTTC. It translates to CASSQDQAISYGYTF.

The rearrangement uses TRBV28 and TRBJ1-2; 12 bases align to TRBD1. Germline V lookup: CDR1 MDHEN, CDR2 SYDVKM. The trim removed 4 bases at V and 6 bases at J, leaving 6 bases unmatched. This CDR3 has 15 residues. As DNA, the CDR3 is TGTGCCAGCAGTTCCGGGACAGGGGGCAACGATGGCTACACCTTC. It encodes CASSSGTGGNDGYTF.

V and J are TRBV6-5 and TRBJ2-3, with 8 nucleotides matching TRBD2. The V segment lost 7 bases and the J segment 5 bases; nucleotides outside the gene matches: 11. The germline gives CDR1 MNHEY, CDR2 SVGAGI. The CDR3 runs to 15 residues. This CDR3 reads CASTPWAGGKDTQYF. The DNA for the CDR3 is TGTGCCAGCACCCCTTGGGCGGGAGGCAAAGATACGCAGTATTTT.

In nucleotides, the CDR3 is TGTGCCAGCAGTCCGGGACAGCACTATGGCTACACCTTC. Its protein is CASSPGQHYGYTF. The chain couples TRBV6-5 to TRBJ1-2; 7 bases are a match to TRBD1. This CDR3 spans 13 amino acids. Germline CDR1 MNHEY, CDR2 SVGAGI. The J segment lost 3 bases and the V segment lost 5 bases, leaving 3 bases of the junction unmatched.

V usage is TRBV27 and J usage is TRBJ1-6, with 12 positions matching TRBD1. The V gene's germline CDR1 is MNHEY and CDR2 SMNVEV (reference sequence). The junction had 8 bases not matched to a gene; V was cut back by 4 bases and J by 1 base. There are 19 residues in the CDR3. CDR3 coding DNA: TGTGCCAGCAGTTCCACCGGGACAGGGGGCTATTCCTATAATTCACCCCTCCACTTT. Residues: CASSSTGTGGYSYNSPLHF.

V is TRBV24-1 and J is TRBJ2-3; 7 nucleotides line up with TRBD2. The CDR3 extends over 16 amino acids. V lost 0 bases, J lost 4 bases, and 6 bases stayed unmatched. CDR1 and CDR2 (germline): KGHDR, SFDVKD. As DNA, the CDR3 is TGTGCCACCAGTGATTTGGCGGGGGTCAAGGCAGATACGCAGTATTTT. Protein product: CATSDLAGVKADTQYF.

This clone was detected only a few times. The chain employs TRBV30 and TRBJ1-5, with D uncertain. Per germline, CDR1 GTSNPN and CDR2 SVGIG (reference sequence). V dropped 2 bases and J dropped 4 bases, with 15 bases sitting between them. CDR3 length equals 15 residues. The CDR3: CAWSRAEGGNQPQHF. CDR3 coding DNA: TGTGCCTGGAGTCGGGCCGAGGGTGGGAATCAGCCCCAGCATTTT. Full variable domain (missing parts from reference TRBV30 and TRBJ1-5): SQTIHQWPATLVQPVGSPLSLECTVEGTSNPNLYWYRQAAGRGLQLLFYSVGIGQISSEVPQNLSASRPQDRQFILSSKKLLLSDSGFYLCAWSRAEGGNQPQHFGDGTRLSIL.

The V and J genes are TRBV5-4 and TRBJ2-5; perhaps TRBD1 as D (6 bases). Trimming took 1 base from V and 3 from J, leaving 7 bases between them. The CDR3 sequence is 13 residues long. Per germline, CDR1 SGHNT and CDR2 YYREEE (reference sequence). Here the CDR3 DNA reads TGTGCCAGCAGCTTGCGGACAGAAGAGACCCAGTACTTC. This translates into CASSLRTEETQYF.

The V and J genes are TRBV5-8 and TRBJ1-5, with D uncertain. CDR3 length: 12 residues. Germline assignment: CDR1 SGHTS and CDR2 YDEGEE. V lost 5 bases to trimming and J lost 7 bases, with 10 bases between them. CDR3 nucleotides: TGTGCCAGCAGTTCCGGTGAACAGCCCCAGCATTTT. This sequence encodes CASSSGEQPQHF.

The chain recombines TRBV30 with TRBJ2-7; 9 nucleotides agree with TRBD1. J lost 5 bases, V lost 4 bases, and 9 bases had no gene match. This CDR3 spans 14 amino acids. Germline CDR1 GTSNPN, CDR2 SVGIG (reference sequence). The CDR3 nucleotides are TGTGCCTGGATTTCCGGGACAGGGACTAACGAGCAGTACTTC. It encodes CAWISGTGTNEQYF.

The V and J genes are TRBV28 and TRBJ1-2; D gene unclear. CDR1 is MDHEN, CDR2 SYDVKM, per germline. The CDR3 has 13 amino acids. With 2 bases removed from V and 4 bases from J, the gap between germline ends came to 8 bases. The CDR3 is CASSLRGGYGYTF. CDR3 nucleotide sequence: TGTGCCAGCAGTTTACGGGGTGGCTATGGCTACACCTTC.

The chain joins TRBV27 to TRBJ2-3; D ambiguous. This CDR3 is built from 15 residues. Trimming stripped 1 base from V and 0 bases from J, with 8 bases between. The V gene's germline CDR1 is MNHEY and CDR2 SMNVEV (reference sequence). The CDR3: CASSLLSTSTDTQYF. In DNA form, the CDR3 reads TGTGCCAGCAGTTTATTATCTACTAGCACAGATACGCAGTATTTT.

The chain is built from TRBV11-2 and TRBJ2-7; 11 positions agree with TRBD1. This CDR3 region has 15 residues. Germline V gives CDR1 SGHAT, CDR2 FQNNGV. Germline trimming cut 6 bases from V and 5 bases from J; bases unmatched to any gene: 9. CDR3 amino acids: CASRSGTGGGDEQYF. CDR3 coding DNA: TGTGCCAGCAGGTCCGGGACAGGGGGTGGTGACGAGCAGTACTTC.

The chain is built from TRBV3-1 (or the pseudogene TRBV3-2) and TRBJ2-2, with TRBD2 matching 7 bases. The CDR3 length is 15 residues. V dropped 3 bases and J dropped 6; count of bases not matched to a gene: 7. Germline CDR1 is LGHDT and CDR2 is YNNKEL (reference sequence). The DNA of the CDR3 is TGTGCCAGCAGCCACCGCGGACTAGAACCCGGGGAGCTGTTTTTT. Translation: CASSHRGLEPGELFF.

The genes are TRBV18 and TRBJ1-5; 7 bases agree with TRBD1. Germline V gene data show CDR1 as KGHSH and CDR2 as LQKENI. The CDR3 runs to 15 residues. The ends lost 6 bases at V and 2 bases at J; junction bases unmatched: 7. In DNA form, the CDR3 reads TGTGCCAGCTCGTCACTCGGACAGGGCAATCAGCCCCAGCATTTT. Translated, it gives CASSSLGQGNQPQHF. The full variable domain, in which reference TRBV18 and TRBJ1-5 provide the parts outside the CDR3, is NAGVMQNPRHLVRRRGQEARLRCSPMKGHSHVYWYRQLPEEGLKFMVYLQKENIIDESGMPKERFSAEFPKEGPSILRIQQVVRGDSAAYFCASSSLGQGNQPQHFGDGTRLSIL.

This chain uses TRBV10-3 with TRBJ1-2; TRBD1 matches 7 bases. Germline V CDR1 and CDR2: ENHRY, SYGVKD. This CDR3 has 15 amino acids. With V trimmed by 7 bases and J by 1 base, 9 bases remained unmatched. In nucleotides, the CDR3 is TGTGCCATCACGACAGGGCTGGGGGGTAACTATGGCTACACCTTC. As protein: CAITTGLGGNYGYTF.

The chain uses TRBV5-1 and TRBJ1-6, with 10 bases lining up with TRBD1. Germline assignment: CDR1 SGHRS and CDR2 YFSETQ. This CDR3 comprises 15 residues. The V and J ends lost 5 bases and 8 bases, in that order; junction bases with no gene match: 7. The CDR3 reads CASRSSGTGDSPLHF. The CDR3 DNA follows: TGCGCCAGCAGAAGTTCCGGGACAGGGGATTCACCCCTCCACTTT.

The chain joins TRBV27 to TRBJ1-2, with D unresolved. CDR1 is MNHEY and CDR2 is SMNVEV in the germline V gene (reference sequence). This CDR3 is built from 15 residues. Trimming cost V 3 bases and J 3 bases, with 14 bases left between them. In nucleotides, the CDR3 is TGTGCCAGCAGTTTGAGTGCGAGGGTTGACTATGGCTACACCTTC. This sequence encodes CASSLSARVDYGYTF.

This clone appeared a single time. The rearrangement links TRBV30 to TRBJ1-1, with TRBD1 identical over 8 bases. The germline V gene has CDR1 GTSNPN and CDR2 SVGIG (reference sequence). Trimming removed 0 bases from V and 10 bases from J; junction bases left unmatched: 7. The CDR3 is 13 residues long. DNA for the CDR3: TGTGCCTGGAGTGTACGGGGACAGGCGGGAGCTTTCTTT. This translates into CAWSVRGQAGAFF.